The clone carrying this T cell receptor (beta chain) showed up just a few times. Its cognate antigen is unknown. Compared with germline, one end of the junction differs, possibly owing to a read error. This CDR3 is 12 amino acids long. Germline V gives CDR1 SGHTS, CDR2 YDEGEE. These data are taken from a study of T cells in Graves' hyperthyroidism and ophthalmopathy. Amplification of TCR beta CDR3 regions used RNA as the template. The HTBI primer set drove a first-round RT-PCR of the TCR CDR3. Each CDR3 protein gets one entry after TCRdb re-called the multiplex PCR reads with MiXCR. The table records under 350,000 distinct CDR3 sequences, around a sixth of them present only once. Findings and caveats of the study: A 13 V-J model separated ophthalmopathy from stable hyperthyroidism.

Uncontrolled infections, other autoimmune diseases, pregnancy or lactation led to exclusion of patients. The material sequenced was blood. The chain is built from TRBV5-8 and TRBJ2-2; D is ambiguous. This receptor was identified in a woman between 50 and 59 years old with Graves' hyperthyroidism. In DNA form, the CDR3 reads TGTGCCAGCAGCTTCGCTGGTGGGGAACTGTTTTTT. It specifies CASSFAGGELFF.